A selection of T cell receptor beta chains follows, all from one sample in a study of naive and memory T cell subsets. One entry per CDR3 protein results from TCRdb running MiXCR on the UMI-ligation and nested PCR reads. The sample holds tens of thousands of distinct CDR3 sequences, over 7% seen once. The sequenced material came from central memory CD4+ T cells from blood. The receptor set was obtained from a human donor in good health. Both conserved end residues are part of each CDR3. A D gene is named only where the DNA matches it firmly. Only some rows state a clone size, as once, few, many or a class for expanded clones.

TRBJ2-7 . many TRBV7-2 CASSLGAPGEQYF TGTGCCAGCAGCTTAGGGGCCCCGGGCGAGCAGTACTTC
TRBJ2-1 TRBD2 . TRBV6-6 CASSYPPSSGARNEQFF TGTGCCAGCAGTTACCCGCCCTCTAGCGGGGCTCGGAATGAGCAGTTCTTC
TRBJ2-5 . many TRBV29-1 CSVDSRGGGETQYF TGCAGCGTTGATTCGCGGGGAGGCGGAGAGACCCAGTACTTC
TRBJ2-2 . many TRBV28 CASSSGGPNTGELFF TGTGCCAGCAGTTCTGGAGGACCGAACACCGGGGAGCTGTTTTTT
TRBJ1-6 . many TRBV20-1 CSASGESDNSPLHF TGCAGTGCTAGTGGAGAGAGCGATAATTCACCCCTCCACTTT
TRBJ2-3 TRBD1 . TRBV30 CAWSVQGGTDTQYF TGTGCCTGGAGTGTACAGGGGGGCACAGATACGCAGTATTTT
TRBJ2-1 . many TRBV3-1 CASSRRNEQFF TGTGCCAGCAGTCGGAGAAATGAGCAGTTCTTC
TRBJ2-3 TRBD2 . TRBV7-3 CASSLIAGGRDTQYF TGTGCCAGCAGCTTAATCGCGGGGGGGCGAGATACGCAGTATTTT
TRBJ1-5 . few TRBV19 CASSIVNGPQHF TGTGCCAGTAGTATAGTGAACGGACCCCAGCATTTT
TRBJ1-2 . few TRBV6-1 CASTTSLGYTF TGTGCCAGCACTACCTCCCTAGGCTACACCTTC
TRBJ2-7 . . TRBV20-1 CSARLRSELTYEQYF TGCAGTGCTAGACTCCGGTCGGAGCTAACCTACGAGCAGTACTTC
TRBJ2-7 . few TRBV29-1 CSVADLYEQYF TGCAGCGTTGCGGACCTTTACGAGCAGTACTTC
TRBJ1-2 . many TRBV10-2 CASSEPSTANYGYTF TGCGCCAGCAGTGAGCCGTCGACAGCTAACTATGGCTACACCTTC
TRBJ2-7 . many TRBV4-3 CASSQDSLSYEQYF TGCGCCAGCAGCCAAGATTCGTTATCCTACGAGCAGTACTTC
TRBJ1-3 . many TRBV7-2 CASSSTDTRSGNTIYF TGTGCCAGCAGCTCGACGGACACTCGCTCTGGAAACACCATATATTTT
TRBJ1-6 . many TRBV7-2 CASSRNRDRGPLHF TGTGCCAGCAGCCGCAACAGGGATCGGGGGCCCCTCCACTTT
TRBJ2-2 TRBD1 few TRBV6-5 CASSPPGQGYTGELFF TGTGCCAGCAGCCCGCCTGGACAGGGCTATACCGGGGAGCTGTTTTTT
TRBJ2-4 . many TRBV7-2 CASSGRGNGIQYF TGTGCCAGCAGCGGGAGGGGGAATGGCATTCAGTACTTC
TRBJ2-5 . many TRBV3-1 CASSRSGRTRETQYF TGTGCCAGCAGCCGGTCGGGACGAACGAGGGAGACCCAGTACTTC
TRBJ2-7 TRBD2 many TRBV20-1 CSASGTSAAYEQYF TGCAGTGCTAGTGGGACTAGCGCGGCCTACGAGCAGTACTTC
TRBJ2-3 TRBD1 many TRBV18 CASSPPGTGSEGADTQYF TGTGCCAGCTCACCACCCGGGACAGGGTCCGAAGGCGCAGATACGCAGTATTTT
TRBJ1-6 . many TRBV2 CASRPGPNSPLHF TGTGCCAGCAGACCTGGCCCCAATTCACCCCTCCACTTT
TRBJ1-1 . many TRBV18 CASSPPGRDTEAFF TGTGCCAGCTCACCCCCCGGACGGGACACTGAAGCTTTCTTT
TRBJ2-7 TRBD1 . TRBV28 CASSLGTGPYEQYF TGTGCCAGCAGTTTAGGGACAGGGCCCTACGAGCAGTACTTC
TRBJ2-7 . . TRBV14 CASSHYGPRLVYEQYF TGTGCCAGCAGCCATTATGGCCCGAGGCTCGTCTACGAGCAGTACTTC
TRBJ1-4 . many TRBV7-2 CASSLGGQQNEKLFF TGTGCCAGCAGCTTAGGTGGCCAGCAGAATGAAAAACTGTTTTTT
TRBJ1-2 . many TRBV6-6 CASTNQWGYTF TGTGCCAGCACCAACCAGTGGGGCTACACCTTC
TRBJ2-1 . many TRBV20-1 CSAPGLTTYNEQFF TGCAGTGCCCCGGGACTCACAACCTACAATGAGCAGTTCTTC
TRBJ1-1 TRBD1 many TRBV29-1 CSVRQGDTEAFF TGCAGCGTACGACAGGGAGACACTGAAGCTTTCTTT
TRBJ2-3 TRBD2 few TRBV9 CASSVLAGADTQYF TGTGCCAGCAGCGTATTAGCGGGAGCGGATACGCAGTATTTT
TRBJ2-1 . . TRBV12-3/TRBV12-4 CASSFGRFYNEQFF TGTGCCAGCAGTTTTGGCAGGTTCTACAATGAGCAGTTCTTC
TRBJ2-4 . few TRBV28 CASSVFLAKNIQYF TGTGCCAGCAGTGTATTTTTAGCCAAAAACATTCAGTACTTC
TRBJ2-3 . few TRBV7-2 CASSLDGTLSTDTQYF TGTGCCAGCAGCTTAGACGGGACACTTAGCACAGATACGCAGTATTTT
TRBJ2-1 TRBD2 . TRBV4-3 CASSQDGTSGGLYNEQFF TGCGCCAGCAGCCAAGATGGGACTAGCGGGGGGCTGTACAATGAGCAGTTCTTC
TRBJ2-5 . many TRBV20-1 CSARTGKETQYF TGCAGTGCTAGAACAGGGAAAGAGACCCAGTACTTC
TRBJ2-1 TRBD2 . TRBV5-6 CASSFTSGRTF TGTGCCAGCAGCTTCACTAGCGGGAGAACCTTC
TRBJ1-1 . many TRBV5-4 CASSLRPGALNTEAFF TGTGCCAGCAGCTTGAGACCCGGGGCGCTGAACACTGAAGCTTTCTTT
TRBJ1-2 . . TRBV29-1 CSSADNNYGYTF TGCAGCTCCGCGGACAATAACTATGGCTACACCTTC
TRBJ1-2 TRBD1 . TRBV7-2 CASSERGQSYGYTF TGTGCCAGCAGCGAAAGGGGACAGAGCTATGGCTACACCTTC
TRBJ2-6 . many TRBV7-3 CASSPQHLSGANVLTF TGTGCCAGCAGCCCACAACACCTCTCTGGGGCCAACGTCCTGACTTTC
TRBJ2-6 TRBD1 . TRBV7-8 CASSPRVTGGSKRSGANVLTF TGTGCCAGCAGCCCAAGGGTGACAGGGGGCTCAAAAAGGTCTGGGGCCAACGTCCTGACTTTC
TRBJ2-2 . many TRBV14 CASSQVPGASSGELFF TGTGCCAGCAGCCAAGTGCCAGGGGCAAGCTCCGGGGAGCTGTTTTTT
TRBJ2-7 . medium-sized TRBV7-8 CASSSSARNPTYEQYF TGTGCCAGCAGCTCCTCAGCTAGAAATCCTACCTACGAGCAGTACTTC
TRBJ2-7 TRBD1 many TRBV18 CASATRQGSYEQYF TGTGCCAGCGCAACTAGACAGGGATCCTACGAGCAGTACTTC
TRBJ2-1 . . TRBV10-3 CAISSGNEQFF TGTGCCATCAGCTCCGGGAATGAGCAGTTCTTC
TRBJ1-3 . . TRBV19 CASSIAPPRTVYSGNTIYF TGTGCCAGTAGTATAGCCCCGCCGAGGACAGTCTACTCTGGAAACACCATATATTTT
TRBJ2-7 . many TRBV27 CASSTYETYSYEQYF TGTGCCAGCAGCACGTACGAGACCTATTCATACGAGCAGTACTTC
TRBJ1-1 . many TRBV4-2 CASSERRGYYTEAFF TGTGCCAGCAGTGAAAGGCGGGGATACTACACTGAAGCTTTCTTT
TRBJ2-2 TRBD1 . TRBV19 CASLDRGGSRTGELFF TGTGCCAGCTTGGACAGGGGAGGGTCTCGCACCGGGGAGCTGTTTTTT
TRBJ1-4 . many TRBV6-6 CASSLSGSNEKLFF TGTGCCAGCAGTTTGTCGGGGTCTAATGAAAAACTGTTTTTT
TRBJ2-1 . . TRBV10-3 CAISERVSEQFF TGTGCCATCAGTGAGAGGGTGAGTGAGCAGTTCTTC
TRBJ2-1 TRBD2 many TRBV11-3 CASSIGLAGPYNEQFF TGTGCCAGCAGCATAGGACTAGCGGGGCCCTACAATGAGCAGTTCTTC
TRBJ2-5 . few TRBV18 CASSPYRSASSPFTNLKETQYF TGTGCCAGCTCCCCTTACCGAAGTGCCAGCTCACCATTTACTAACCTCAAAGAGACCCAGTACTTC
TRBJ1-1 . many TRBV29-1 CSVEMGANTEAFF TGCAGCGTTGAAATGGGGGCGAACACTGAAGCTTTCTTT
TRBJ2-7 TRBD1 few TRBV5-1 CASSLEQGRYEQYF TGCGCCAGCAGCTTGGAACAGGGGCGCTACGAGCAGTACTTC
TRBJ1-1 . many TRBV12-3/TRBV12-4 CASSETAEAFF TGTGCCAGCAGCGAAACAGCAGAAGCTTTCTTT
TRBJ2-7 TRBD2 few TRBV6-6 CASSYLRLAGPEQYF TGTGCCAGCAGTTACCTACGGCTAGCGGGCCCCGAGCAGTACTTC
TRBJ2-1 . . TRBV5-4 CASSLEWDNEQFF TGTGCCAGCAGCTTGGAATGGGACAATGAGCAGTTCTTC
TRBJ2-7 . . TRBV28 CAAMRDSYEQYF TGTGCCGCGATGCGGGACAGTTACGAGCAGTACTTC
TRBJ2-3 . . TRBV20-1 CSAGSGGMATDTQYF TGCAGTGCTGGCTCGGGCGGGATGGCCACAGATACGCAGTATTTT